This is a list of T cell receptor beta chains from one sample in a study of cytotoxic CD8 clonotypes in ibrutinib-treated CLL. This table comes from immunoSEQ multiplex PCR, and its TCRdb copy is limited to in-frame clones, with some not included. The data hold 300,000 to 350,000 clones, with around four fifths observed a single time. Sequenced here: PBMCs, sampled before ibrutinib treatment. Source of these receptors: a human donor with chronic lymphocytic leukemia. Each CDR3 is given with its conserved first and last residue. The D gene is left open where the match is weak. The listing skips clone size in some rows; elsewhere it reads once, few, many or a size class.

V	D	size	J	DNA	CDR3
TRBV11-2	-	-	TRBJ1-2	TGTGCCAGCAGCTTATACGGGGAAGCTAACTATGGCTACACCTTC	CASSLYGEANYGYTF
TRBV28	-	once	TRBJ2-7	TGTGCCACCGAAGTGGGGGTACGCTACGAGCAGTACTTC	CATEVGVRYEQYF
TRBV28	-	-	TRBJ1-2	TGTGCCAGCAATATTCAGCAGGGCAACTATGGCTACACCTTC	CASNIQQGNYGYTF
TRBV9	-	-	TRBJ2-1	TGTGCCAGCAGCGTTGCGGTAGGGCACCCCTACAATGAGCAGTTCTTC	CASSVAVGHPYNEQFF
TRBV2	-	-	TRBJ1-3	TGTGCCAGCAGGAAACAGGTCTCTGGAAACACCATATATTTT	CASRKQVSGNTIYF
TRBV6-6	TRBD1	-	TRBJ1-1	TGTGCCAGCAGTTACCGGCAGGGGGGCACTGAAGCTTTCTTT	CASSYRQGGTEAFF
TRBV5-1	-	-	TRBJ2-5	TGCGCCAGCAGCTTCATGGGGGGCCGGGAGACCCAGTACTTC	CASSFMGGRETQYF
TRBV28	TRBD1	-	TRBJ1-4	TGTGCCAGCAGTTTATGGCAGGGGGAAGGTGAAAAACTGTTTTTT	CASSLWQGEGEKLFF
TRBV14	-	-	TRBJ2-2	TGTGCCAGCAGCCGACACTCGAACACCGGGGAGCTGTTTTTT	CASSRHSNTGELFF
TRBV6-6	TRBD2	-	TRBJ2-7	TGTGCCAGCAGTTACTCGGTCCTAGCGGAAAACTACGAGCAGTACTTC	CASSYSVLAENYEQYF
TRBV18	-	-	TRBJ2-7	TGTGCCAGCTCACCGGGAGCGTCCCCCTACGAGCAGTACTTC	CASSPGASPYEQYF
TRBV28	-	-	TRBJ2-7	TGTGCCAGCGGGGTTAGTTACGAGCAGTACTTC	CASGVSYEQYF
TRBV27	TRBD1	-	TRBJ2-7	TGTGCCAGCAGTCAAACAGGGGGTTTTGTCTACGAGCAGTACTTC	CASSQTGGFVYEQYF
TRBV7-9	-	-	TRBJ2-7	TGTGCCAGCAGTAGTTTGGATAGCTCCTACGAGCAGTACTTC	CASSSLDSSYEQYF
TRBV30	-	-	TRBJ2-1	TGTGCCTGGAACAGGGTCTATGAGCAGTTCTTC	CAWNRVYEQFF
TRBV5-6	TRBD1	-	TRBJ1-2	TGTGCCAGCAGCAGTCGTCCGGGACAGGGGATTGGGCTCGGTGGCTACACCTTC	CASSSRPGQGIGLGGYTF
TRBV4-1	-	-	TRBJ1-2	TGCGCCAGCAGCCAAGAAGTTCCAGGGGCGGGTGGCTACACCTTC	CASSQEVPGAGGYTF
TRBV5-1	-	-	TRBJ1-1	TGCGCCAGCAGCTTGGGGACCGACCGGCCCGCTTTCTTT	CASSLGTDRPAFF
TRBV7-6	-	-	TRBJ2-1	TGTGCCAGCAGCTTAGTACCGAGGAGCGATGAGCAGTTCTTC	CASSLVPRSDEQFF
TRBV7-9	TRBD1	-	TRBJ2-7	TGTGCCAGCAGCTCAGAAGGGACAGCCTACGAGCAGTACTTC	CASSSEGTAYEQYF
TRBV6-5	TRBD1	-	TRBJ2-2	TGTGCCAGCACTATAACAGGGGCCGGGGAGCTGTTTTTT	CASTITGAGELFF
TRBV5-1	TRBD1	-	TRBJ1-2	TGCGCCAGCAGCCAAATACAGGGGGACTTCTATGGCTACACCTTC	CASSQIQGDFYGYTF
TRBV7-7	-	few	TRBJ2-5	TGTGCTAGCAGCCCTGGATGGTCGGGGTTGCAAGAGACCCAGTACTTC	CASSPGWSGLQETQYF
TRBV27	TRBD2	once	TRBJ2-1	TGTGCCAGCAGTTTCCAGACTAGCGGGAGGGGCGAGCAGTTCTTC	CASSFQTSGRGEQFF
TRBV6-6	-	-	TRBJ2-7	TGTGCCAGCGGTGATGCTTCCTACGAGCAGTACTTC	CASGDASYEQYF
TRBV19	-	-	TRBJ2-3	TGTGCCAGTAGGGAGGGCCGGAGCACAGATACGCAGTATTTT	CASREGRSTDTQYF
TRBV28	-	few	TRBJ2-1	TGTGCCAGCAGTTTTTATAGCGGCTCCTACAATGAGCAGTTCTTC	CASSFYSGSYNEQFF
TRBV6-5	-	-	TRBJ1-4	TGTGCCAGCAGTTACTCGTTGAACGGTGAAGAAAAACTGTTTTTT	CASSYSLNGEEKLFF
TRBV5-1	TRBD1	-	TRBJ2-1	TGCGCCAGCAGCTTGGCCTGGGTCGGGACAGGGGGAAATGAGCAGTTCTTC	CASSLAWVGTGGNEQFF
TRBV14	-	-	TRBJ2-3	TGTGCCAGCAGCGCGGGTGATACGCAGTATTTT	CASSAGDTQYF
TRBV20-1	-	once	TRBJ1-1	TGCAGTTCGATGGGAACAGCTGAAGCTTTCTTT	CSSMGTAEAFF
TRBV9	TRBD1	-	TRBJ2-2	TGTGCCAGCAGCACGCGAACCGGGACAGGGCTCGGGGAGCTGTTTTTT	CASSTRTGTGLGELFF
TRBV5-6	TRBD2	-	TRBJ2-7	TGTGCCAGCAGCTTGGTGGCGAGCGGGAGGGCCGACGAGCAGTACTTC	CASSLVASGRADEQYF
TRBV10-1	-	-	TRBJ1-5	TGCGCCAGCAGTGGGGGGGAGGAAAGGAGCAATCAGCCCCAGCATTTT	CASSGGEERSNQPQHF
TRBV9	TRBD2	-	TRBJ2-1	TGTGCCAGCAGCGTAGGACTAGCGGGAGGAGGGGCTGAGCAGTTCTTC	CASSVGLAGGGAEQFF
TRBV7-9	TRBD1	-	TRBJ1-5	TGTGCCAGCAGCTTCAGTGGACAGGTTAATCAGCCCCAGCATTTT	CASSFSGQVNQPQHF
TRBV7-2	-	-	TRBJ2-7	TGTGCCAGCAGCTTAAGCTACGAGCAGTACTTC	CASSLSYEQYF
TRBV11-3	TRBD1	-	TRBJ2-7	TGTGCCAGCAGCCCCGGACAGGGGAGCTCCTACGAGCAGTACTTC	CASSPGQGSSYEQYF
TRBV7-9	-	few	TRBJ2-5	TGTGCCAGCACCTCCGAAGAGCAAGAGACCCAGTACTTC	CASTSEEQETQYF
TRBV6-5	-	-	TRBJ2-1	TGTGCCAGCAGTTCGGGGCTTTACAATGAGCAGTTCTTC	CASSSGLYNEQFF
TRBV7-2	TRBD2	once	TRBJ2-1	TGTGCCAGCAGCTTAGTTGGGACTAGTGGGAATGAGCAGTTCTTC	CASSLVGTSGNEQFF
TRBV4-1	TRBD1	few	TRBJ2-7	TGCGCCAGCAGCCCAGGGTTGGACAGGGGATCCTACGAGCAGTACTTC	CASSPGLDRGSYEQYF
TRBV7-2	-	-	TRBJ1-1	TGTGCCAGCAGCTCCAGCTCGCTGGGAATGAACACTGAAGCTTTCTTT	CASSSSSLGMNTEAFF
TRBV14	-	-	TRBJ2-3	TGTGCCAGCAGCCAAGGATATAAAAACGGACTTACGCAGTATTTT	CASSQGYKNGLTQYF
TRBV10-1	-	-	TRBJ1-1	TGCGCCAGCGAAGTAACACAGGGCATTGAAGCTTTCTTT	CASEVTQGIEAFF
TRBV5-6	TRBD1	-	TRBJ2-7	TGTGCCAGCAGCAGCTATACCGGGACAGCTAATTACGAGCAGTACTTC	CASSSYTGTANYEQYF
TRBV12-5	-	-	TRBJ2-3	TGTGCTAGTGGTTTGCGAGGCACAGATACGCAGTATTTT	CASGLRGTDTQYF
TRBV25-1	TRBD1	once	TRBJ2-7	TGTGCCAGCAGTGATTCTCAGGGGGCATACGAGCAGTACTTC	CASSDSQGAYEQYF
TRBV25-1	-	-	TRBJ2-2	TGTGCCAGCACAGGGGGGAGCACCGGGGAGCTGTTTTTT	CASTGGSTGELFF
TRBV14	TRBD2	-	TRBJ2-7	TGTGCCAGCAGCCACACGACTAGCAAAACATCCTACGAGCAGTACTTC	CASSHTTSKTSYEQYF
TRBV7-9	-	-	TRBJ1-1	TGTGCCAGCAGCGCACAGGGTTCTGTTGAAGCTTTCTTT	CASSAQGSVEAFF
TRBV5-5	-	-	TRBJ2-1	TGTGCCAGCAGCCCACGTGGTGGCTCCTACAATGAGCAGTTCTTC	CASSPRGGSYNEQFF
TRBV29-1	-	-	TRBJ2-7	TGCAGCGCAAGGCCAAGTACAGGCGCCTACGAGCAGTACTTC	CSARPSTGAYEQYF
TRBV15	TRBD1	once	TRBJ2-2	TGTGCCACCCGACAGGGAGCGGAGCTGTTTTTT	CATRQGAELFF
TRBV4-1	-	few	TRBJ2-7	TGCGCCAGCAGCCAGAGGGTCCCGGGGGCAGGTTACGAGCAGTACTTC	CASSQRVPGAGYEQYF
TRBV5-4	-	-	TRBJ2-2	TGTGCCAGCAGCTCCGGGACCTACACCGGGGAGCTGTTTTTT	CASSSGTYTGELFF
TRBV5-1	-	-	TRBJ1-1	TGCGCCAGCAGCTTGCGACTTGCGGAGGGTTTGCACACTGAAGCTTTCTTT	CASSLRLAEGLHTEAFF
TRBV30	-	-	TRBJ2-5	TGTGCCTGGAGTGTACGGGGGACGGAGACCCAGTACTTC	CAWSVRGTETQYF
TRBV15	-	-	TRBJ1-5	TGTGCCACCAGCAGAGTTTCCTATAGCAATCAGCCCCAGCATTTT	CATSRVSYSNQPQHF